The clone carrying this TCR beta chain was detected many times. The antigen remains unidentified. V was pared by 1 base and J by 5 bases, with 8 bases between. The CDR3 covers 13 residues. The germline V gene has CDR1 SGHDN and CDR2 FVKESK. These data originate in a study of regulatory T cells in long-lasting Graves disease. Findings of the study overall: Patients with persistent Graves' had lower TCR diversity than newly diagnosed patients.

The sample's time point: persistent/refractory GD, antithyroid drugs over 5 years with positive TRAb. PBMC RNA served as the TCR library source. Criteria from the American Thyroid Association guidelines were applied to diagnose Graves' disease. Building the TCR beta libraries relied on iRepertoire HTBI primers, and CDR3 regions underwent Arm-PCR. MiXCR was run by TCRdb on the multiplex PCR reads, yielding one entry per CDR3 protein. The repertoire holds some 430,000 distinct CDR3 sequences, with 20% to 25% as singletons. The source material was peripheral blood mononuclear cells (PBMCs), sampled when the disease was refractory, from a patient treated with antithyroid drugs. The chain employs TRBV14 and TRBJ1-2; unclear D gene. The clonotype was recovered from a female donor with Graves disease. The CDR3 sequence: CASSQGQSYGYTF. CDR3 nucleotides: TGTGCCAGCAGCCAAGGGCAGTCGTATGGCTACACCTTC.